One and the same sample provided the 5 T cell receptor beta chains below, sequenced in a study of beta chain features in type 1 diabetes. The authors reverse transcribed all of the isolated RNA, so sequencing captured expressed TCRB transcripts. Data came from immunoSEQ multiplex PCR; TCRdb stores just in-frame clones and leaves some out. This sample has 200,000 to 250,000 clones, with more than 9% found just once. Sequences were obtained from naive CD4+ T cells from blood. The source is a woman aged 18-35 years in good health.

This clone was counted a few times. The J gene is TRBJ1-2, the V gene TRBV5-4; 10 bases align to TRBD1. The CDR3 extends over 14 amino acids. Germline V gene data show CDR1 as SGHNT and CDR2 as YYREEE (reference sequence). V dropped 5 bases and J dropped 7; count of bases not matched to a gene: 8. The CDR3 nucleotides are TGTGCCAGCAGGGAAGCAGGGACAGGGGTTGGCTACACCTTC. Translated: CASREAGTGVGYTF.

This clone was observed a few times. This chain links TRBV27 with TRBJ2-5; maybe TRBD1 (6 bases). V lost 7 bases, J lost 1 base, and 13 bases lay in between. CDR3 size: 14 residues. Germline V lookup: CDR1 MNHEY, CDR2 SMNVEV (reference sequence). The CDR3 sequence: CASIHDRSQETQYF. For the CDR3, the DNA is TGTGCCAGCATCCATGACAGGAGCCAAGAGACCCAGTACTTC.

The J gene is TRBJ1-2, the V gene TRBV28; perhaps TRBD1 as D (6 bases). V was trimmed by 5 bases and J by 10 bases, leaving 20 bases between them. The CDR3 spans 14 residues. The germline V gene encodes CDR1 MDHEN and CDR2 SYDVKM. CDR3 loop: CASSPSDSPEDYTF. CDR3 sequence (DNA): TGTGCCAGCAGTCCGTCGGACAGTCCTGAGGACTACACCTTC.

Only a few counts were recorded for this clone. V and J are TRBV6-5 and TRBJ2-1; 8 bases match TRBD2. The J segment lost 6 bases and the V segment lost 7 bases, leaving 11 bases of the junction unmatched. The CDR3 is made up of 15 amino acids. Germline CDR1 reads MNHEY; CDR2 reads SVGAGI. The DNA for the CDR3 is TGTGCCAGCAAGCCGGGAGGGATCCGGGTCAATGAGCAGTTCTTC. It translates to CASKPGGIRVNEQFF.

V is TRBV19 and J is TRBJ2-1; weak D call: TRBD2 (5 bases). Trimming left V 1 base short and J 0 bases short, with 13 bases between. This CDR3 has 17 amino acids. CDR1 LNHDA and CDR2 SQIVND come from the germline V gene (reference sequence). The CDR3 here is CASSIARRVSSYNEQFF. In nucleotides, the CDR3 is TGTGCCAGTAGTATAGCTCGGCGGGTGAGCTCCTACAATGAGCAGTTCTTC.